These T cell receptor beta chains were read from a single sample in a study of monozygotic twins with inflammatory bowel disease. TCRdb re-analyzed the 5' RACE reads; it lists each CDR3 protein once, without DNA. This table lists about 160,000 distinct CDR3 sequences. Sequencing was performed on blood. The receptors here all came from a human donor with ulcerative colitis or Crohn's disease, or a healthy co-twin of an affected twin (not recorded which). CDR3s include the opening cysteine and the closing phenylalanine or tryptophan. Fields, in order: J gene, V gene, clone size, CDR3 protein. Clone size is given for some rows only: seen once, a few or many times, or a class if the clone is expanded.

>TRBJ1-6|TRBV7-2|-
CASSLDRGSWNSPLHF
>TRBJ2-1|TRBV5-1|-
CASSWASSGRADDEQFF
>TRBJ2-1|TRBV2|-
CASSATGTFSDEQFF
>TRBJ1-1|TRBV5-5|-
CASYMGGPHRGTEAFF
>TRBJ2-3|TRBV5-1|-
CASSLELAISTDTQYF
>TRBJ1-3|TRBV5-1|-
CASSLVSGNTIYF
>TRBJ1-4|TRBV14|-
CASSQVLGTGKLFF
>TRBJ2-1|TRBV11-2|-
CASSLDRGSPEQFF
>TRBJ2-1|TRBV5-4|-
CASSLAPGVLSSYNEQFF
>TRBJ1-1|TRBV30|-
CAWTGDRGRSEAFF
>TRBJ2-7|TRBV7-2|-
CASSSRGRGYEQYF
>TRBJ1-1|TRBV7-9|-
CASSLVAGALTEAFF
>TRBJ1-5|TRBV6-2/TRBV6-3|-
CASRRHGEPQHF
>TRBJ1-1|TRBV14|-
CASSQDGRGWNTEAFF
>TRBJ1-2|TRBV7-9|-
CASSSRTGEDYGYTF
>TRBJ1-4|TRBV12-2|-
CASRLPPVGAEKLFF
>TRBJ1-2|TRBV12-3/TRBV12-4|-
CASRGQGARGYTF
>TRBJ1-5|TRBV20-1|-
CSATIHTGSGNQPQHF
>TRBJ1-2|TRBV27|-
CASSSRQGYGYTF
>TRBJ2-3|TRBV3-1|-
CASSQGLAGVDTQYF
>TRBJ2-7|TRBV14|-
CASSHVPYEQYF
>TRBJ1-1|TRBV4-2|-
CASSDQGASWTEAFF
>TRBJ1-5|TRBV6-2/TRBV6-3|-
CASSYSSNQPQHF
>TRBJ2-1|TRBV4-1|-
CASSQGRVISHNEQFF
>TRBJ1-2|TRBV5-4|-
CASSTGAANYGYTF
>TRBJ2-1|TRBV5-1|-
CASSGPSNEQFF
>TRBJ2-3|TRBV4-1|-
CASSQEDSGYSTDTQYF
>TRBJ2-5|TRBV29-1|medium-sized
CSVVGDFLQETQYF